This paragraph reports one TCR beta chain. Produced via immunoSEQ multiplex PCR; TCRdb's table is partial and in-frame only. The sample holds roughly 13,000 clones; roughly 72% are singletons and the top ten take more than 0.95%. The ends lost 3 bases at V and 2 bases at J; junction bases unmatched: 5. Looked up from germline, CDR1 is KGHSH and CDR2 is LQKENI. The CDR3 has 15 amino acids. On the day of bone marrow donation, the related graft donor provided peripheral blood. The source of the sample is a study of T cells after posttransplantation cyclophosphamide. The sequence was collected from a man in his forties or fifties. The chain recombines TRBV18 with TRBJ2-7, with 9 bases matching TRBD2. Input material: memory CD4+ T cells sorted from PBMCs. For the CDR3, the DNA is TGTGCCAGCTCACCCGGAGCTAGCGGGACCTACGAGCAGTACTTC. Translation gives CASSPGASGTYEQYF.